This TCR beta chain originates from a study of PD-L1 blockade in urothelial cancer. Using immunoSEQ multiplex PCR, the repertoire was profiled, and TCRdb retains in-frame clones only, with some absent. The repertoire holds over 65,000 clones, with 85% to 90% as singletons. The V and J ends lost 2 bases and 6 bases, in that order; junction bases with no gene match: 6. Germline values: CDR1 SGHNT, CDR2 YYREEE (reference sequence). The CDR3 contains 17 residues. This sample's time point: pretreatment peripheral blood. The sequenced sample was PBMCs, obtained around atezolizumab (anti-PD-L1) treatment. The chain couples TRBV5-4 to TRBJ2-1; TRBD2 aligns across 15 bases. The TCR comes from a man aged 65 to 85 with urothelial cancer. The CDR3 DNA is TGTGCCAGCAGCTTCGGACTAGCGGGAGGGCCCACCAATGAGCAGTTCTTC. Protein sequence: CASSFGLAGGPTNEQFF.